This T cell receptor (beta chain) was sequenced in a study of shared clonotypes between healthy human individuals. CDR1 and CDR2 from the germline V gene are SGHNT and YYREEE (reference sequence). The CDR3 has 14 amino acids. V trimming: 6 bases; J trimming: 2 bases; junction bases outside the gene matches: 5. Assay: immunoSEQ multiplex PCR; the TCRdb copy retains only in-frame clones and omits some. The sample yields about 510,000 clones, approximately 85% seen once. Healthy and HIV-negative, the adult donors had no recent acute infections or vaccinations. The material sequenced was PBMCs. The chain carries TRBV5-4 and TRBJ2-3; 8 nucleotides line up with TRBD1. The receptor was derived from a woman aged 40-49 years in good health. Some clones in this sample may be carry-over from other donors' samples. CDR3 amino acids: CASTRQGFTDTQYF. The CDR3 coding sequence is TGTGCCAGCACCCGACAGGGGTTCACAGATACGCAGTATTTT.